The 21 T cell receptor beta chains presented below share a single source sample, sequenced in a study of control samples from healthy donors and cancer patients. Some clones are missing from TCRdb's copy, which holds only in-frame ones; the method was immunoSEQ multiplex PCR. The profile covers some 140,000 clones, with just under 95% appearing a single time and about 5% taken by the ten largest. The sample comprised blood. These receptors were obtained from a man aged 35-49 years in good health.

This rearrangement joins TRBV4-1 to TRBJ1-5; D is unresolved. The CDR3 totals 13 residues. Germline values: CDR1 MGHRA, CDR2 YSYEKL. The V gene lost 4 bases and the J gene lost 7 bases, with 11 bases spanning the gap. CDR3 bases: TGCGCCAGCAGCCTCACCGATGGGCAGCCCCAGCATTTT. This translates into CASSLTDGQPQHF.

The chain carries TRBV6-1 and TRBJ1-5; D unclear. V lost 0 bases and J 7 bases, leaving 13 bases between the germline ends. CDR3 size: 15 residues. The germline V gene encodes CDR1 MNHNS and CDR2 SASEGT. The CDR3 sequence is CASSEAAPKGQPQHF. CDR3 nucleotides: TGTGCCAGCAGTGAAGCGGCCCCAAAGGGACAGCCCCAGCATTTT.

This rearrangement joins TRBV19 to TRBJ1-5, with a weak D call TRBD1 (5 bases). There are 15 residues in the CDR3. The V end was cut by 7 bases, the J end by 2 bases, with 15 bases between. Per the germline V gene, CDR1 is LNHDA and CDR2 is SQIVND (reference sequence). The CDR3 bases are TGTGCCAGTAACGGAGGGGTAGGAGGCAATCAGCCCCAGCATTTT. This encodes CASNGGVGGNQPQHF. Combining the CDR3 with reference TRBV19 and TRBJ1-5 gives the whole variable domain DGGITQSPKYLFRKEGQNVTLSCEQNLNHDAMYWYRQDPGQGLRLIYYSQIVNDFQKGDIAEGYSVSREKKESFPLTVTSAQKNPTAFYLCASNGGVGGNQPQHFGDGTRLSIL.

The sample holds one count of this clone. Here the CDR3 DNA reads TGTGCCAGCAGTTACTATGGGGCGGCTTACAATGAGCAGTTCTTC. It specifies CASSYYGAAYNEQFF. J is TRBJ2-1 and V is TRBV6-5; D is possibly TRBD1 (5 bases). Trimming pared 1 base from V and 4 bases from J, leaving 11 bases between. The CDR3 is made up of 15 amino acids. Germline loops: CDR1 MNHEY, CDR2 SVGAGI.

This clone showed up just once. This chain links TRBV4-1 with TRBJ1-4, with TRBD1 as a possible D gene (6 bases). The CDR3 extends over 13 amino acids. Germline loops: CDR1 MGHRA, CDR2 YSYEKL. V was clipped by 3 bases and J by 7 bases, with 9 bases between them. The CDR3 is CASSQGRGEKLFF. For the CDR3, the DNA is TGCGCCAGCAGCCAGGGCAGGGGTGAAAAACTGTTTTTT.

This chain connects TRBV7-9 to TRBJ1-2; TRBD1 is a possible D gene (5 bases). The V gene lost 4 bases and the J gene lost 6 bases, with 24 bases spanning the gap. CDR3 size: 17 residues. Per the germline V gene, CDR1 is SEHNR and CDR2 is FQNEAQ (reference sequence). CDR3 protein: CASSSKPRGRDPNGYTF. The CDR3 nucleotides read TGTGCCAGCAGCTCGAAACCTCGAGGCAGGGACCCAAATGGCTACACCTTC.

The J gene is TRBJ1-1, the V gene TRBV12-3 or TRBV12-4; D is unclear. This CDR3 comprises 12 residues. V lost 3 bases and J 7 bases, leaving 9 bases between the germline ends. Here the CDR3 DNA reads TGTGCCAGCAGTTTTTCGCGGGGTGAAGCTTTCTTT. Encoded protein: CASSFSRGEAFF.

The rearrangement links TRBV29-1 to TRBJ1-3; tentative D call: TRBD1 (5 bases). This CDR3 comprises 14 residues. V was shortened by 5 bases and J by 2 bases, with 13 bases between the two germline ends. The germline V gene encodes CDR1 SQVTM and CDR2 ANQGSEA. Here the CDR3 DNA reads TGCAGCGTTACAGGAAGGGGAACTGGAAACACCATATATTTT. Protein sequence: CSVTGRGTGNTIYF.

The V and J genes are TRBV5-4 and TRBJ1-2; no clear D gene. V lost 0 bases and J lost 5, with 11 bases in between. This CDR3 region has 14 residues. Germline CDR1 and CDR2: SGHNT and YYREEE (reference sequence). The CDR3 DNA follows: TGTGCCAGCAGCTTGGGGCAGGCTCAGTATGGCTACACCTTC. Translated, it gives CASSLGQAQYGYTF.

This clone has just one count. The chain employs TRBV18 and TRBJ1-2; TRBD1 aligns across 9 bases. The V and J ends lost 5 bases and 7 bases, in that order; junction bases with no gene match: 5. CDR3 length equals 13 residues. Germline V gene sequence: CDR1 KGHSH, CDR2 LQKENI. CDR3 residues: CASSAGQGSGYTF. Here the CDR3 DNA reads TGTGCCAGCTCAGCCGGACAGGGGAGTGGCTACACCTTC.

The chain combines TRBV9 with TRBJ2-3; the D gene is possibly TRBD2 (6 bases). The CDR3 runs to 19 residues. CDR1 is SGDLS, CDR2 YYNGEE, per germline. The germline V and J ends were trimmed by 4 bases and 1 base, with 25 bases remaining between them. The CDR3 coding sequence is TGTGCCAGCAGCCCCCAGCGGCGGGGACGGGTTTCGGGCACAGATACGCAGTATTTT. This translates into CASSPQRRGRVSGTDTQYF. Variable domain in full (rest from reference TRBV9 and TRBJ2-3): DSGVTQTPKHLITATGQRVTLRCSPRSGDLSVYWYQQSLDQGLQFLIQYYNGEERAKGNILERFSAQQFPDLHSELNLSSLELGDSALYFCASSPQRRGRVSGTDTQYFGPGTRLTVL.

This chain joins TRBV2 and TRBJ2-6; no reliable D call. Looked up from germline, CDR1 is SNHLY and CDR2 is FYNNEI. This CDR3 contains 15 residues. V was cut by 7 bases and J by 0 bases, with 10 bases left in between. The CDR3 DNA sequence: TGTGCCAGCAACGGGTTATACTCTGGGGCCAACGTCCTGACTTTC. Amino acid sequence: CASNGLYSGANVLTF.

The chain employs TRBV25-1 and TRBJ1-6, with 11 bases aligning to TRBD1. The germline CDR1 and CDR2 sequences are MGHDK and SYGVNS. The junction had 6 bases not matched to a gene; V was cut back by 0 bases and J by 14 bases. The CDR3 sequence is 15 residues long. CDR3 nucleotide sequence: TGTGCCAGCAGTGAATACGGGACAGGGGGTGGAACCCTCCACTTT. Its translation is CASSEYGTGGGTLHF.

This clone was seen once. V is TRBV5-1 and J is TRBJ2-7; 8 nucleotides align to TRBD1. V lost 4 bases, J lost 5 bases, and 11 bases stayed unmatched. Germline V gives CDR1 SGHRS, CDR2 YFSETQ. The CDR3 has 15 amino acids. CDR3 residues: CASSPRDRIIDEQYF. CDR3 nucleotides: TGCGCCAGCAGCCCACGGGACAGGATTATCGACGAGCAGTACTTC.

The J gene is TRBJ1-2, the V gene TRBV13; D not certain. From germline, CDR1 is PRHDT and CDR2 FYEKMQ (reference sequence). The CDR3 runs to 13 residues. Trimming took 5 bases from V and 5 from J, leaving 12 bases between them. The DNA of the CDR3 is TGTGCCAGCAGCCCCAGTTCCGGGTATGGCTACACCTTC. It yields the protein CASSPSSGYGYTF.

The chain is built from TRBV19 and TRBJ1-5, with TRBD1 identical over 9 bases. Germline loops: CDR1 LNHDA, CDR2 SQIVND (reference sequence). This CDR3 is built from 15 residues. V trimming: 6 bases; J trimming: 4 bases; junction bases outside the gene matches: 7. CDR3 sequence (DNA): TGTGCCAGTAGCCAAACAGGGGGCGGAAATCAGCCCCAGCATTTT. Amino acids: CASSQTGGGNQPQHF.

The rearrangement links TRBV7-2 to TRBJ2-4; possibly TRBD1 or TRBD2 for D (6 bases each). Trimming took off 9 bases at V and 3 bases at J, with 21 bases between the two ends. Per germline, CDR1 SGHTA and CDR2 FQGNSA. This CDR3 spans 16 amino acids. DNA of the CDR3: TGTGCCAGTCGGGGGCCTCTGTGGACTCACAAAAACATTCAGTACTTC. It encodes CASRGPLWTHKNIQYF.

The J gene is TRBJ1-3, the V gene TRBV19; D is ambiguous. V was shortened by 4 bases and J by 0 bases, with 13 bases between the two germline ends. The germline gives CDR1 LNHDA, CDR2 SQIVND (reference sequence). The CDR3 runs to 16 residues. The CDR3: CASSTYHRASGNTIYF. The CDR3 DNA reads TGTGCCAGTAGTACCTACCACAGAGCCTCTGGAAACACCATATATTTT.

V and J are TRBV6-1 and TRBJ1-1; weak D call: TRBD1 (5 bases). This CDR3 region has 14 residues. V gave up 1 base and J gave up 5 bases, with 11 bases separating them. CDR1 is MNHNS, CDR2 SASEGT, per germline. CDR3 loop: CASSEDWRGTEAFF. The CDR3 DNA reads as TGTGCCAGCAGTGAAGACTGGCGGGGGACTGAAGCTTTCTTT.

Notes on this clone: The conserved phenylalanine or tryptophan normally closing the CDR3 is absent here, so this likely arose from a read error. The gene calls are TRBV14 and TRBJ1-6; TRBD1 is a possible D gene (5 bases). The CDR3 is 13 residues long. Between the trimmed V and J ends, which lost 10 bases and 10 bases, there was a span of 17 bases. Germline V CDR1 and CDR2: SGHDN, FVKESK. The CDR3: CATQAGGVSPLHY. The CDR3 DNA sequence: TGTGCCACCCAGGCCGGGGGAGTGTCACCCCTCCACTAT.

This chain's CDR3 is CASSYSDGRHTEAFF. The CDR3 region has the DNA TGTGCCAGCAGTTACTCTGACGGCCGCCACACTGAAGCTTTCTTT. The rearrangement joins TRBV6-5 to TRBJ1-1; D remains ambiguous. The CDR3 consists of 15 residues. Germline lookup yields CDR1 MNHEY and CDR2 SVGAGI. Trimming removed 0 bases from V and 3 bases from J, with 11 bases in between.